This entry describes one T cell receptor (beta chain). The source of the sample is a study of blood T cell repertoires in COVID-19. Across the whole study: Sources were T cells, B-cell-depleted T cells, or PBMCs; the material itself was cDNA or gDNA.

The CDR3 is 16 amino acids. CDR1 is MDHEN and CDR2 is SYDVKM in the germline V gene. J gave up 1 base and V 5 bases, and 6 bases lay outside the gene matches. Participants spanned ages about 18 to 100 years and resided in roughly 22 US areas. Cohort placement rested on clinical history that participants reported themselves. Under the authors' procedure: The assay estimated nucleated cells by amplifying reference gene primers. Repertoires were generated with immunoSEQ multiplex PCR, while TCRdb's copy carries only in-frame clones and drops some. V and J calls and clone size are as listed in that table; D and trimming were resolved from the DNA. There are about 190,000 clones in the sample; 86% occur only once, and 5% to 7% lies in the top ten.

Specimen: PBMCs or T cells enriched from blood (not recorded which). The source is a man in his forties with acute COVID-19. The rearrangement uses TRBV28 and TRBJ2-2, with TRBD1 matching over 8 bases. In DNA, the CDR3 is TGTGCCAGCAGTGCAACCGGGACAGGGAACACCGGGGAGCTGTTTTTT. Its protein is CASSATGTGNTGELFF.